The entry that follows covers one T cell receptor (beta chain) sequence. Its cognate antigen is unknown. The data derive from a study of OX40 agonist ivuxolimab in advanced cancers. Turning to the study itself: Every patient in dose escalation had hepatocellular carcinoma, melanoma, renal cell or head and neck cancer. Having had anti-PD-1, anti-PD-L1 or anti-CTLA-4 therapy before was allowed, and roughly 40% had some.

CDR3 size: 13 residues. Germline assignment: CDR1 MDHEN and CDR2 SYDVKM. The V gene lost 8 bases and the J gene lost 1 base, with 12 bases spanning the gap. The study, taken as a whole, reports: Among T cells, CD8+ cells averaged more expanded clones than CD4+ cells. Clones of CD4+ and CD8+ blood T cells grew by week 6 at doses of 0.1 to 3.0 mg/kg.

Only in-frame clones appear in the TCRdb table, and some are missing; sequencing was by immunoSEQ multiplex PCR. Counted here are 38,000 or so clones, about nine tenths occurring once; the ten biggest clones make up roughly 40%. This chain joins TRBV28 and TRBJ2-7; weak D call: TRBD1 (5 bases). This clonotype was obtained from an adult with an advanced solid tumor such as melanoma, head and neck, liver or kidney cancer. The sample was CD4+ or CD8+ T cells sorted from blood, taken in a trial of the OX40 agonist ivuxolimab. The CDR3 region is CASLEAGSYEQYF. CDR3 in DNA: TGTGCCAGCCTAGAAGCAGGGTCCTACGAGCAGTACTTC.